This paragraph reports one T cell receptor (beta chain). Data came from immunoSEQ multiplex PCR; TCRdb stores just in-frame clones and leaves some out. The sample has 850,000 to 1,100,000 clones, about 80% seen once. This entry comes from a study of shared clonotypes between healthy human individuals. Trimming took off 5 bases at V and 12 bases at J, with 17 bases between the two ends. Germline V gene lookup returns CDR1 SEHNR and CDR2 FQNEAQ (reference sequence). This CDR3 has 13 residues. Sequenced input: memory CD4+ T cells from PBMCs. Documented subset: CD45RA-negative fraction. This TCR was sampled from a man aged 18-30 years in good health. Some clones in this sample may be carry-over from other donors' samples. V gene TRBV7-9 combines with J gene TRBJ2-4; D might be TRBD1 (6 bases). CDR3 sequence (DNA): TGTGCCAGCAGCCCCGACAGGCCGACCGATCAGTACTTC. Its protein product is CASSPDRPTDQYF.